A single TCR beta chain is shown here with its context. The antigen is not known. The data stem from a study of CD8 T cells in ankylosing spondylitis. TCRdb independently ran MiXCR on the 5' RACE reads; one entry per CDR3 protein. Seen here are 700,000 to 850,000 distinct CDR3 sequences, 12% observed once, and the top ten hold about 0.49%. V lost 1 base to trimming and J lost 8 bases, with 19 bases between them. The CDR3 totals 16 residues. The germline CDR1 and CDR2 sequences are KGHDR and SFDVKD. General observations from the study: In synovial fluid and blood from reactive arthritis, some motif variants were previously reported. Disease-linked clones were reportedly significantly enriched in matched ankylosing spondylitis synovial fluid. Seemingly characteristic of ankylosing spondylitis blood was a TCR beta motif consisting of roughly 8 highly homologous variants. Clones that were linked to disease were CD8+ and were relatively rare in peripheral blood.

This chain uses TRBV24-1 with TRBJ1-1; D remains unclear. The clonotype comes from a male donor with ankylosing spondylitis. Sequenced input: blood, either unsorted or a sorted T cell fraction (not recorded which). The CDR3 bases are TGTGCCACCAGTGATTTATCGAGGGCTGCTAGAAACGAAGCTTTCTTT. It specifies CATSDLSRAARNEAFF.